What follows are 22 T cell receptor beta chains derived from one specimen sequenced in a study of OX40 agonist ivuxolimab in advanced cancers. Sequencing used immunoSEQ multiplex PCR; TCRdb keeps in-frame clones, though not all of them. The sample includes some 98,000 clones, around 87% of them seen just once. The specimen was CD4+ or CD8+ T cells sorted from blood, collected in a trial of the OX40 agonist ivuxolimab. The receptor set was obtained from an adult with an advanced solid tumor such as melanoma, head and neck, liver or kidney cancer.

V is TRBV4-3 and J is TRBJ2-5, with D perhaps matching TRBD1 (7 bases). Germline V gene sequence: CDR1 LGHNA, CDR2 YSLEER. Trimming left V 0 bases short and J 5 bases short, with 13 bases between. CDR3 length: 15 residues. The CDR3 reads CASSQDGGGRETQYF. The CDR3 bases are TGCGCCAGCAGCCAAGATGGAGGGGGCCGGGAGACCCAGTACTTC.

DNA for the CDR3: TGTGCCTGGAGTATCCGAGGGCCGTCATTACGGGGGAACACCATATATTTT. As protein: CAWSIRGPSLRGNTIYF. V usage is TRBV30 and J usage is TRBJ1-3; TRBD1 is a possible D gene (5 bases). The CDR3 is 17 amino acids. Looked up from germline, CDR1 is GTSNPN and CDR2 is SVGIG (reference sequence). Trimming left V 2 bases short and J 7 bases short, with 24 bases between.

The gene calls are TRBV13 and TRBJ1-1; D is ambiguous. This CDR3 has 16 residues. V was pared by 2 bases and J by 1 base, with 14 bases between. Germline V gene lookup returns CDR1 PRHDT and CDR2 FYEKMQ (reference sequence). Here the CDR3 reads CASSLSLPLGNTEAFF. The CDR3 DNA reads TGTGCCAGCAGCTTAAGCCTCCCCCTTGGGAACACTGAAGCTTTCTTT.

This rearrangement joins TRBV5-1 to TRBJ1-6; 7 bases align to TRBD1. Germline loops: CDR1 SGHRS, CDR2 YFSETQ. J lost 5 bases, V lost 5 bases, and 10 bases had no gene match. The CDR3 contains 16 residues. CDR3 region: CASRTVQGGDNSPLHF. CDR3 sequence (DNA): TGCGCCAGCAGAACGGTTCAAGGGGGCGATAATTCACCCCTCCACTTT.

The chain employs TRBV4-3 and TRBJ2-1; D is undetermined. Deletions cut 0 bases from V and 0 bases from J, with 12 bases between. CDR1 and CDR2 from the germline V gene are LGHNA and YSLEER. The length of the CDR3 is 17 residues. The CDR3 region has the DNA TGCGCCAGCAGCCAAGATTCGCCAGCAGCCTCCTACAATGAGCAGTTCTTC. Amino acids: CASSQDSPAASYNEQFF.

This chain links TRBV7-9 with TRBJ2-2; TRBD1 aligns across 12 bases. CDR1 is SEHNR, CDR2 FQNEAQ, per germline (reference sequence). With 5 bases clipped from V and 6 bases from J, the junction kept 4 bases outside the gene matches. This CDR3 has 15 amino acids. The DNA of the CDR3 is TGTGCCAGCAGCCGCGGGACAGGGGGCTCCGGGGAGCTGTTTTTT. It encodes CASSRGTGGSGELFF.

The chain links TRBV19 to TRBJ2-7; 8 bases are a match to TRBD1. V shed 6 bases, J shed 5 bases, and the junction held 6 bases outside the gene matches. Germline assignment: CDR1 LNHDA and CDR2 SQIVND (reference sequence). The CDR3 is 13 amino acids. The CDR3 nucleotides read TGTGCCAGTAGCTGGCAGGGGGCAAACGAGCAGTACTTC. The encoded protein is CASSWQGANEQYF. Variable domain in full (rest from reference TRBV19 and TRBJ2-7): DGGITQSPKYLFRKEGQNVTLSCEQNLNHDAMYWYRQDPGQGLRLIYYSQIVNDFQKGDIAEGYSVSREKKESFPLTVTSAQKNPTAFYLCASSWQGANEQYFGPGTRLTVT.

The chain employs TRBV7-9 and TRBJ2-4, with D unclear. The germline V gene has CDR1 SEHNR and CDR2 FQNEAQ (reference sequence). The CDR3 runs 17 residues. V gave up 5 bases and J gave up 0 bases, with 17 bases separating them. The CDR3 loop is CASSISGSDLAKNIQYF. The CDR3 DNA reads as TGTGCCAGCAGCATAAGTGGCTCAGATCTAGCCAAAAACATTCAGTACTTC.

This clone showed up just once. The chain carries TRBV5-4 and TRBJ1-5, with 9 nucleotides matching TRBD1. CDR1 and CDR2 from the germline V gene are SGHNT and YYREEE (reference sequence). The CDR3 runs 14 residues. V was clipped by 4 bases and J by 4 bases; unmatched bases: 3. The DNA of the CDR3 is TGTGCCAGCAGCGATGGACAGGGGAATCAGCCCCAGCATTTT. As protein: CASSDGQGNQPQHF.

The rearrangement joins TRBV9 to TRBJ1-2, with TRBD1 matching 9 bases. V trimming: 4 bases; J trimming: 4 bases; junction bases outside the gene matches: 2. CDR1 and CDR2 from the germline V gene are SGDLS and YYNGEE. This CDR3 has 13 amino acids. The CDR3 here is CASSPGQGYGYTF. In nucleotides, the CDR3 is TGTGCCAGCAGCCCGGGACAGGGCTATGGCTACACCTTC.

CDR3 coding DNA: TGTGCCATGGTGGTAGCCAAAAACATTCAGTACTTC. This codes for CAMVVAKNIQYF. The V gene is TRBV21-1, the J gene TRBJ2-4. TRBV21-1 corresponds to a pseudogene. The CDR3 covers 12 residues.

The genes are TRBV30 and TRBJ2-4, with D possibly TRBD2 on 5 matching bases. Germline loops: CDR1 GTSNPN, CDR2 SVGIG (reference sequence). V lost 2 bases to trimming and J lost 6 bases, with 11 bases between them. The CDR3 loop spans 13 amino acids. The CDR3 sequence: CAWSWKGRNIQYF. CDR3 DNA: TGTGCCTGGAGTTGGAAAGGGAGAAACATTCAGTACTTC.

This chain uses TRBV19 with TRBJ1-5; D possibly corresponds to TRBD1 (6 bases). Trimming removed 3 bases from V and 6 bases from J, with 15 bases in between. This CDR3 contains 15 residues. Per germline, CDR1 LNHDA and CDR2 SQIVND (reference sequence). DNA for the CDR3: TGTGCCAGTAGTATCGGCAGGGGCTCTAGTCAGCCCCAGCATTTT. Translating gives CASSIGRGSSQPQHF. The whole variable domain, filled in from reference TRBV19 and TRBJ1-5, reads DGGITQSPKYLFRKEGQNVTLSCEQNLNHDAMYWYRQDPGQGLRLIYYSQIVNDFQKGDIAEGYSVSREKKESFPLTVTSAQKNPTAFYLCASSIGRGSSQPQHFGDGTRLSIL.

V gene TRBV12-2 combines with J gene TRBJ2-3; TRBD2 is the table's D call and was not checked against the DNA. TRBV12-2 is designated a pseudogene. This CDR3 has 16 residues. CDR3 bases: TGTGCAAGTCGCTTACCGCGCCGGGGGGTCACAGATACGCAGTATTTT. It is translated as CASRLPRRGVTDTQYF.

V is TRBV5-4 and J is TRBJ2-3; D unclear. The germline CDR1 and CDR2 sequences are SGHNT and YYREEE (reference sequence). The CDR3 has 14 residues. Trimming cost V 4 bases and J 4 bases, with 13 bases left between them. The DNA for the CDR3 is TGTGCCAGCAGCGGAGAATCCGTCGCAGATACGCAGTATTTT. Protein sequence: CASSGESVADTQYF.

V and J are TRBV2 and TRBJ2-2, with no clear D. The CDR3 has 16 residues. Germline V gene data show CDR1 as SNHLY and CDR2 as FYNNEI. The germline V and J ends were trimmed by 6 bases and 6 bases, with 20 bases remaining between them. The CDR3 DNA follows: TGTGCCAGCAGCCGAGAAGCCATCGGTTGGGCCGGGGAGCTGTTTTTT. This codes for CASSREAIGWAGELFF.

The gene calls are TRBV27 and TRBJ2-5; TRBD2 matches 8 bases. Trimming at V came to 8 bases and at J to 4 bases, leaving 6 bases not matched to a gene. The length of the CDR3 is 13 residues. In germline, CDR1 is MNHEY, CDR2 SMNVEV (reference sequence). The CDR3 DNA follows: TGTGCCAGCGGACGGGGGGGCCCAGAGACCCAGTACTTC. It yields the protein CASGRGGPETQYF.

The chain joins TRBV9 to TRBJ2-1; 9 bases are shared with TRBD2. CDR1 and CDR2 (germline): SGDLS, YYNGEE. The V gene end was trimmed by 0 bases and the J gene end by 7 bases; junction bases not matched to a gene: 5. The CDR3 is 15 amino acids. For the CDR3, the DNA is TGTGCCAGCAGCGTAGGAGGGACTAGCAAGAATGAGCAGTTCTTC. Its protein product is CASSVGGTSKNEQFF.

The chain combines TRBV2 with TRBJ1-3, with no clear D. Germline V lookup: CDR1 SNHLY, CDR2 FYNNEI. The CDR3 is 13 residues long. Trimming removed 3 bases at V and 10 bases at J, with 13 bases between. CDR3 nucleotide sequence: TGTGCCAGCAGTGAGGCCGGGATGGGGACCATATATTTT. Translating gives CASSEAGMGTIYF.

The rearrangement uses TRBV21-1 and TRBJ1-4. TRBV21-1 constitutes a pseudogene. The CDR3 is 16 residues long. The CDR3 loop reads CASSKEALQGGEKLFF. CDR3 in DNA: TGTGCCAGCAGCAAAGAGGCTCTCCAGGGAGGTGAAAAACTGTTTTTT.

V gene TRBV21-1 combines with J gene TRBJ2-1; the table's D call of TRBD2 was not tested on the DNA. TRBV21-1 is a pseudogene locus. This CDR3 spans 15 amino acids. The CDR3 DNA follows: TGTGCCAGCAGCACCTTAGCGGGGGGGGACAATGAGCAGTTCTTC. Its protein product is CASSTLAGGDNEQFF.

This chain links TRBV30 with TRBJ1-3; 9 bases match TRBD1. Trimming cost V 5 bases and J 5 bases; bases outside gene matches: 7. The V gene's germline CDR1 is GTSNPN and CDR2 SVGIG (reference sequence). CDR3 length: 14 residues. The CDR3 loop is CAWAATGGRNTIYF. Here the CDR3 DNA reads TGTGCCTGGGCGGCTACAGGGGGCAGAAACACCATATATTTT.